Below are 26 T cell receptor beta chains sequenced from a single sample in a study of siplizumab effects on memory and regulatory T cells. Libraries were prepared by immunoSEQ multiplex PCR; TCRdb keeps only in-frame clonotypes and omits some of them. The table has about 6,600 clones, 35% to 40% seen once. The antigens of these receptors remain unknown. Cocultured for roughly 6 days at 37°C were the mixed lymphocyte reaction cells. Sequencing was performed on CFSE-low (dividing) CD8+ T cells sorted from an allogeneic mixed lymphocyte reaction. The receptors originated from a human donor in good health; the cells came from an allogeneic mixed lymphocyte reaction.

This clone was seen more than once but under ten times. The chain is built from TRBV7-9 and TRBJ2-3; D is undetermined. This CDR3 region has 13 residues. V shed 5 bases and J shed 4 bases, with 10 bases lying between them. Germline-derived CDR1 and CDR2 are SEHNR and FQNEAQ (reference sequence). The CDR3 loop is CASSPSLSDTQYF. For the CDR3, the DNA is TGTGCCAGCAGCCCTTCGCTTTCAGATACGCAGTATTTT.

This clone was recorded a few times. The genes are TRBV6-5 and TRBJ2-1, with 7 positions matching TRBD2. Germline V gene sequence: CDR1 MNHEY, CDR2 SVGAGI. The CDR3 has 14 residues. V gave up 6 bases and J gave up 2 bases; unmatched junction bases: 4. CDR3 nucleotides: TGTGCCAGCAGCCACACTAGCGCCTACAATGAGCAGTTCTTC. Translated, it gives CASSHTSAYNEQFF.

The rearrangement joins TRBV11-2 to TRBJ2-3, with 9 bases identical to TRBD1. CDR3 length: 17 amino acids. Trimming took 3 bases from V and 4 from J; bases not matched to a gene: 11. Looked up from germline, CDR1 is SGHAT and CDR2 is FQNNGV. The CDR3 nucleotides are TGTGCCAGCAGCTTCTACCTGGGGACAGGGCGTCCAGATACGCAGTATTTT. Translated: CASSFYLGTGRPDTQYF.

The chain carries TRBV30 and TRBJ2-3, with D perhaps TRBD1 or TRBD2 (5 bases each). There are 18 residues in the CDR3. In germline, CDR1 is GTSNPN, CDR2 SVGIG (reference sequence). V dropped 1 base and J dropped 0 bases, with 20 bases sitting between them. The CDR3 bases are TGTGCCTGGAGTGATCCAACGGGACCGACGACCAGCACAGATACGCAGTATTTT. Amino acids: CAWSDPTGPTTSTDTQYF.

The chain links TRBV19 to TRBJ2-7; no definite D call. The V and J ends lost 6 bases and 7 bases respectively, with 19 bases between them. CDR1 and CDR2 from the germline V gene are LNHDA and SQIVND (reference sequence). CDR3 length: 14 amino acids. The CDR3 protein is CASSLVSTPLEQYF. CDR3 in DNA: TGTGCCAGTAGCCTTGTTTCGACCCCTCTTGAGCAGTACTTC.

This clone has more than one count but fewer than ten. V usage is TRBV19 and J usage is TRBJ1-5; no reliable D call. The CDR3 length is 14 residues. CDR1 LNHDA and CDR2 SQIVND come from the germline V gene (reference sequence). The V gene lost 7 bases and the J gene lost 0 bases, with 10 bases spanning the gap. For the CDR3, the DNA is TGTGCCAGTACCACTGTGTATAGCAATCAGCCCCAGCATTTT. As protein: CASTTVYSNQPQHF.

This clone was detected only a few times. The chain recombines TRBV28 with TRBJ1-5; 7 bases agree with TRBD1. This CDR3 has 14 amino acids. Trimming cost V 7 bases and J 1 base; bases outside gene matches: 4. Germline-derived CDR1 and CDR2 are MDHEN and SYDVKM. CDR3 sequence (DNA): TGTGCCAGCACCCTGACAGGGAGCAATCAGCCCCAGCATTTT. This codes for CASTLTGSNQPQHF.

This clone was found a few times. V and J are TRBV2 and TRBJ2-3, with D uncertain. V was clipped by 4 bases and J by 2 bases, with 13 bases between them. This CDR3 spans 15 amino acids. CDR1 and CDR2 from the germline V gene are SNHLY and FYNNEI. CDR3 sequence reads: CASSGSLHYTDTQYF. CDR3 sequence (DNA): TGTGCCAGCAGTGGTTCTCTGCATTACACAGATACGCAGTATTTT.

This clone appeared a few times. This sequence joins TRBV4-3 and TRBJ2-7; D is uncertain. V was trimmed by 0 bases and J by 3 bases, leaving 6 bases between them. CDR3 size: 13 residues. Germline assignment: CDR1 LGHNA and CDR2 YSLEER. CDR3 amino acids: CASSQEIYYEQYF. The CDR3 nucleotides read TGCGCCAGCAGCCAAGAGATATACTACGAGCAGTACTTC.

The V and J genes are TRBV7-3 and TRBJ1-2, with D hard to call. The V gene's germline CDR1 is SGHTA and CDR2 FQGTGA. V was trimmed by 2 bases and J by 2 bases, leaving 9 bases between them. The CDR3 length is 14 residues. The CDR3 loop is CASSLEATNYGYTF. Here the CDR3 DNA reads TGTGCCAGCAGCTTAGAGGCGACGAACTATGGCTACACCTTC.

The chain carries TRBV5-4 and TRBJ2-7; 7 bases match TRBD1. V lost 3 bases, J lost 0 bases, and 9 bases stayed unmatched. From germline, CDR1 is SGHNT and CDR2 YYREEE (reference sequence). This CDR3 has 16 amino acids. The CDR3 spells CASSSLSGGYSYEQYF. The CDR3, as DNA: TGTGCCAGCAGCTCCCTCTCAGGGGGATACTCCTACGAGCAGTACTTC.

CDR3 DNA: TGTGCCTGGGAGTTGACGGGACTAGTGGGCGCCTACGAGCAGTACTTC. It specifies CAWELTGLVGAYEQYF. V gene TRBV30 combines with J gene TRBJ2-7; 8 bases line up with TRBD2. CDR1 is GTSNPN, CDR2 SVGIG, per germline (reference sequence). The ends lost 5 bases at V and 2 bases at J; junction bases unmatched: 14. The CDR3 spans 16 residues.

The V gene is TRBV4-2, the J gene TRBJ2-5; a weak D match, TRBD2 (6 bases). The CDR3 has 13 residues. V lost 6 bases and J 3 bases, leaving 11 bases between the germline ends. Looked up from germline, CDR1 is LGHNA and CDR2 is YNFKEQ. The CDR3: CASREWGEETQYF. In DNA, the CDR3 is TGTGCCAGCAGGGAATGGGGGGAAGAGACCCAGTACTTC.

The chain combines TRBV4-2 with TRBJ2-1; D gene unclear. The V end lost 0 bases, the J end lost 4 bases, and 7 bases lay between the germline ends. From germline, CDR1 is LGHNA and CDR2 YNFKEQ. The CDR3 has 14 residues. Written as DNA, the CDR3 is TGTGCCAGCAGCCAAGAGGGCACTTACAATGAGCAGTTCTTC. This translates into CASSQEGTYNEQFF.

This clone is labeled as medium-sized. In DNA, the CDR3 is TGTGCCAGCAGTTCTGCGGTGAACACTGAAGCTTTCTTT. It encodes CASSSAVNTEAFF. This rearrangement joins TRBV6-5 to TRBJ1-1; D unclear. This CDR3 spans 13 amino acids. Trimming stripped 4 bases from V and 0 bases from J, with 6 bases between. Germline V CDR1 and CDR2: MNHEY, SVGAGI.

This clone was recorded a few times. J is TRBJ2-7 and V is TRBV9, with D perhaps matching TRBD1 or TRBD2 (5 bases each). Per the germline V gene, CDR1 is SGDLS and CDR2 is YYNGEE. V was trimmed by 0 bases and J by 4 bases, leaving 11 bases between them. The CDR3 loop spans 14 amino acids. This chain's CDR3 is CASSVGDGGYEQYF. CDR3 nucleotides: TGTGCCAGCAGCGTAGGGGACGGAGGTTACGAGCAGTACTTC. Drawing the rest from reference TRBV9 and TRBJ2-7, the complete variable domain is DSGVTQTPKHLITATGQRVTLRCSPRSGDLSVYWYQQSLDQGLQFLIQYYNGEERAKGNILERFSAQQFPDLHSELNLSSLELGDSALYFCASSVGDGGYEQYFGPGTRLTVT.

This clone was counted between two and nine times. This rearrangement joins TRBV7-9 to TRBJ2-3; D tentatively reads TRBD1 or TRBD2 (5 bases each). The germline V gene has CDR1 SEHNR and CDR2 FQNEAQ (reference sequence). The CDR3 extends over 15 amino acids. The V and J ends lost 1 base and 5 bases respectively, with 13 bases between them. CDR3 DNA sequence: TGTGCCAGCAGCTTAGTGGGACCCGAGGGAGATACGCAGTATTTT. Its translation: CASSLVGPEGDTQYF. The entire variable domain, with the rest obtained from reference TRBV7-9 and TRBJ2-3, is as follows: DTGVSQNPRHKITKRGQNVTFRCDPISEHNRLYWYRQTLGQGPEFLTYFQNEAQLEKSRLLSDRFSAERPKGSFSTLEIQRTEQGDSAMYLCASSLVGPEGDTQYFGPGTRLTVL.

The chain links TRBV11-2 to TRBJ1-1; maybe TRBD1 (5 bases). Trimming removed 5 bases at V and 1 base at J, with 11 bases between. This CDR3 is built from 14 residues. The V gene's germline CDR1 is SGHAT and CDR2 FQNNGV. CDR3 sequence: CASSQFGANTEAFF. The CDR3 nucleotides read TGTGCCAGCAGCCAATTCGGGGCGAACACTGAAGCTTTCTTT.

The V call is TRBV13, the J call TRBJ2-2; 8 bases match TRBD2. With V trimmed by 4 bases and J by 5 bases, 15 bases remained unmatched. Germline CDR1 reads PRHDT; CDR2 reads FYEKMQ (reference sequence). The CDR3 has 18 amino acids. The CDR3 is CASSSTRRGAPTTGELFF. CDR3 DNA sequence: TGTGCCAGCAGCTCGACAAGGCGGGGGGCCCCCACGACCGGGGAGCTGTTTTTT.

This clone was detected a few times. This chain links TRBV19 with TRBJ1-5, with TRBD1 matching over 7 bases. CDR1 and CDR2 from the germline V gene are LNHDA and SQIVND (reference sequence). The junction had 12 bases not matched to a gene; V was cut back by 6 bases and J by 4 bases. The CDR3 totals 16 residues. The CDR3 DNA is TGTGCCAGTAGAGCGCTGTACGTGACAGGGAATCAGCCCCAGCATTTT. Its protein product is CASRALYVTGNQPQHF.

In this sample, this clone is medium-sized. The genes are TRBV4-1 and TRBJ1-5, with D uncertain. V was trimmed by 0 bases and J by 11 bases, leaving 17 bases between them. The germline gives CDR1 MGHRA, CDR2 YSYEKL. The CDR3 is made up of 15 amino acids. The CDR3 sequence: CASSQDYWGGKSQHF. CDR3 nucleotides: TGCGCCAGCAGCCAAGATTACTGGGGAGGGAAGTCCCAGCATTTT.

This clone counts as medium-sized. The chain couples TRBV15 to TRBJ2-7; D is undetermined. Germline V gene data show CDR1 as LNHNV and CDR2 as YYDKDF (reference sequence). Between the trimmed V and J ends, which lost 6 bases and 2 bases, there was a span of 11 bases. The CDR3 has 13 residues. CDR3 nucleotides: TGTGCCACCAGTGGGCAGCAGGCCTACGAGCAGTACTTC. Translation: CATSGQQAYEQYF. Full variable domain (rest looked up from reference TRBV15 and TRBJ2-7): DAMVIQNPRYQVTQFGKPVTLSCSQTLNHNVMYWYQQKSSQAPKLLFHYYDKDFNNEADTPDNFQSRRPNTSFCFLDIRSPGLGDTAMYLCATSGQQAYEQYFGPGTRLTVT.

This clone was observed a handful of times. This sequence joins TRBV9 and TRBJ1-3; weak D call: TRBD1 (5 bases). Trimming stripped 4 bases from V and 3 bases from J, with 11 bases between. This CDR3 is 14 amino acids long. Germline V gives CDR1 SGDLS, CDR2 YYNGEE. CDR3 loop: CASSPHRFGNTIYF. CDR3 DNA sequence: TGTGCCAGCAGCCCACACAGGTTTGGAAACACCATATATTTT.

This clone appeared a few times. The chain links TRBV6-8 to TRBJ1-1, with 8 bases matching TRBD1. The V and J ends lost 6 bases and 11 bases, in that order; junction bases with no gene match: 5. The length of the CDR3 is 11 residues. Germline-derived CDR1 and CDR2 are MNHGY and SAAAGT. The CDR3 here is CASSQGAKAFF. The CDR3 bases are TGTGCCAGCAGCCAGGGGGCCAAGGCTTTCTTT.

The rearrangement uses TRBV11-2 and TRBJ2-7, with TRBD1 matching over 8 bases. V lost 2 bases to trimming and J lost 3 bases; unmatched junction nucleotides: 3. From germline, CDR1 is SGHAT and CDR2 FQNNGV. The CDR3 length is 14 residues. In nucleotides, the CDR3 is TGTGCCAGCAGCTTACAGGGGGCCTTCTACGAGCAGTACTTC. Protein: CASSLQGAFYEQYF.

In this sample, this clone turned up a few times. This chain uses TRBV28 with TRBJ2-7; possible D gene TRBD2, 5 bases. The germline CDR1 and CDR2 sequences are MDHEN and SYDVKM. This CDR3 region has 16 residues. The germline V and J ends were trimmed by 3 bases and 2 bases, with 17 bases remaining between them. DNA of the CDR3: TGTGCCAGCAGTTTCGGGGTGGCAGAAAGTACCTACGAGCAGTACTTC. Amino acids: CASSFGVAESTYEQYF.